The sequence of this T cell receptor (beta chain) was determined in a study of T-cell reconstitution after alpha-beta-depleted transplantation in children. Germline V gene data show CDR1 as DFQATT and CDR2 as SNEGSKA (reference sequence). This CDR3 is built from 16 residues. J gave up 4 bases and V 5 bases, and 9 bases lay outside the gene matches. This clonotype has ten or more counts. As yet, its antigen is unknown. The authors prepared the TCRbeta library with unique molecular identifiers. In TCRdb, the PCR reads were re-called with MiXCR into one record per CDR3 protein. The data show some 200,000 distinct CDR3 sequences, under 8.5% seen once. Study-wide results and limits: The study reportedly traced alpha-beta T cells about two months after transplant to several hundred expanded graft clones.

The source is a boy younger than 10 with acute lymphoblastic leukemia, due to receive a stem cell transplant. The sequencing used PBMCs, collected before TCRalphabeta/CD19-depleted stem cell transplant. This chain joins TRBV20-1 and TRBJ2-1, with 12 positions matching TRBD2. The CDR3 loop reads CSAPGYGTSGYNEQFF. CDR3 DNA sequence: TGCAGTGCTCCCGGATATGGGACTAGCGGGTACAATGAGCAGTTCTTC.